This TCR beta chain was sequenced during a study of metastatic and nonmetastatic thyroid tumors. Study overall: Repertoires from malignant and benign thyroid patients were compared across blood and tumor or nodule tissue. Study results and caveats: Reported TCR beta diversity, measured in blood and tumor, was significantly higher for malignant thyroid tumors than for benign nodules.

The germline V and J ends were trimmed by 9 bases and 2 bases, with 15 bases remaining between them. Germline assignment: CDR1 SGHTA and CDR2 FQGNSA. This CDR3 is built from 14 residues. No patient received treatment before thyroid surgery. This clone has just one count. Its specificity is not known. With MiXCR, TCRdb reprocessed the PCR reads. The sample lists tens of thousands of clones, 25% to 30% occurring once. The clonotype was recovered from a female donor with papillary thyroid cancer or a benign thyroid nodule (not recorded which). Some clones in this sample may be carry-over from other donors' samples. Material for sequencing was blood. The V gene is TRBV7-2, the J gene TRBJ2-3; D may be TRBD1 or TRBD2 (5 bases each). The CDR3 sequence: CARILGRPTDTQYF. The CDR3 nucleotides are TGTGCCAGGATCCTGGGACGGCCCACAGATACGCAGTATTTT.